These T cell receptor beta chains were read from a single sample in a study of shared clonotypes between healthy human individuals. Clones were sequenced by immunoSEQ multiplex PCR, and TCRdb holds only the in-frame ones, with some missing. The sample includes 660,000 or so clones, roughly 96% of them seen just once. The sequenced sample consisted of naive CD8+ T cells sorted from blood. The receptor source for this set is a woman aged 25 to 39 in good health. CDR3s include the opening cysteine and the closing phenylalanine or tryptophan. D genes are given only for firm matches. Expanded clones are given a class, and other clones once, few, many or no size at all.

>TRBJ2-1|TRBV14|TRBD2|.|15
CASSLLAGERNEQFF
TGTGCCAGCAGCCTACTAGCGGGAGAACGTAATGAGCAGTTCTTC
>TRBJ2-2|TRBV27|TRBD2|.|17
CASSLTLGTSETGELFF
TGTGCCAGCAGTCTCACCTTGGGGACTAGCGAGACCGGGGAGCTGTTTTTT
>TRBJ1-1|TRBV5-4|TRBD1|.|13
CASSVQGATEAFF
TGTGCCAGCAGTGTACAGGGGGCGACTGAAGCTTTCTTT
>TRBJ2-3|TRBV2|TRBD2|.|18
CASSDTKTSGGLTDTQYF
TGTGCCAGCAGCGACACCAAGACTAGCGGGGGGCTCACAGATACGCAGTATTTT
>TRBJ1-5|TRBV27|.|once|13
CASSLSSYQPQHF
TGTGCCAGCAGTTTATCAAGTTATCAGCCCCAGCATTTT
>TRBJ2-7|TRBV2|.|.|13
CASTPLAAYEQYF
TGTGCCAGCACCCCTCTGGCGGCCTACGAGCAGTACTTC
>TRBJ2-1|TRBV4-1|.|.|11
CASRLYNEQFF
TGCGCCAGCAGGCTATACAATGAGCAGTTCTTC
>TRBJ1-1|TRBV5-6|.|.|15
CASSFLADGYTEAFF
TGTGCCAGCAGCTTTTTGGCCGACGGGTACACTGAAGCTTTCTTT
>TRBJ1-1|TRBV29-1|.|few|10
CSVERVEAFF
TGCAGCGTTGAGCGGGTGGAAGCTTTCTTT
>TRBJ2-7|TRBV7-9|TRBD2|.|15
CASSYGTSGTYEQYF
TGTGCCAGCAGTTACGGGACTAGCGGGACCTACGAGCAGTACTTC
>TRBJ1-5|TRBV2|.|.|14
CASSASYSNQPQHF
TGTGCCAGCAGTGCTTCTTATAGCAATCAGCCCCAGCATTTT
>TRBJ2-2|TRBV27|TRBD2|.|13
CASSITSGGELFF
TGTGCCAGCAGTATCACTAGCGGCGGGGAGCTGTTTTTT
>TRBJ2-1|TRBV10-3|.|.|13
CAISDSRVNEQFF
TGTGCCATCAGCGACTCCAGGGTGAATGAGCAGTTCTTC
>TRBJ1-5|TRBV4-1|.|.|14
CASSQGPVNQPQHF
TGCGCCAGCAGCCAAGGGCCCGTAAATCAGCCCCAGCATTTT
>TRBJ2-3|TRBV4-1|.|.|16
CASSQDRGSEEDTQYF
TGCGCCAGCAGCCAAGATCGAGGTAGCGAGGAGGATACGCAGTATTTT
>TRBJ2-3|TRBV5-1|.|.|15
CASSLAFPSTDTQYF
TGCGCCAGCAGCTTGGCGTTCCCTAGCACAGATACGCAGTATTTT
>TRBJ2-7|TRBV7-9|TRBD2|.|13
CASLGGPTNEQYF
TGTGCCAGCTTGGGAGGGCCAACTAACGAGCAGTACTTC
>TRBJ2-2|TRBV19|.|once|12
CASSIWGGELFF
TGTGCCAGTAGTATATGGGGCGGGGAGCTGTTTTTT
>TRBJ1-5|TRBV27|.|.|14
CASSSGSINQPQHF
TGTGCCAGCAGTTCTGGGTCTATTAATCAGCCCCAGCATTTT
>TRBJ1-4|TRBV9|TRBD1|.|16
CASSAGTGDLNEKLFF
TGTGCCAGCAGCGCCGGGACAGGGGATCTGAATGAAAAACTGTTTTTT
>TRBJ2-3|TRBV28|TRBD2|once|15
CASSGGSAITDTQYF
TGTGCCAGCAGTGGCGGGAGCGCAATCACAGATACGCAGTATTTT
>TRBJ2-5|TRBV28|.|.|14
CASTFWAARETQYF
TGTGCCAGCACCTTTTGGGCGGCGCGGGAGACCCAGTACTTC
>TRBJ2-3|TRBV27|.|.|12
CASSFGADTQYF
TGTGCCAGCAGTTTTGGCGCGGATACGCAGTATTTT
>TRBJ2-1|TRBV6-5|TRBD1|.|15
CASSKGTGVLDEQFF
TGTGCCAGCAGTAAAGGGACAGGGGTTTTGGATGAGCAGTTCTTC
>TRBJ2-3|TRBV5-8|TRBD2|once|16
CASSLSPREARDTQYF
TGTGCCAGCAGCTTGTCTCCGCGGGAGGCACGGGATACGCAGTATTTT
>TRBJ2-1|TRBV27|.|.|12
CASRTGGGEQFF
TGTGCCAGCAGAACCGGGGGCGGTGAGCAGTTCTTC
>TRBJ1-2|TRBV29-1|.|.|14
CSVERPLGPYGYTF
TGCAGCGTTGAGCGACCTCTCGGCCCCTATGGCTACACCTTC
>TRBJ2-6|TRBV19|TRBD2|.|17
CASSWGLAGVSANVLTF
TGTGCCAGTAGTTGGGGACTAGCGGGAGTGAGTGCCAACGTCCTGACTTTC
>TRBJ1-1|TRBV27|.|.|13
CASRVGVNTEAFF
TGTGCCAGCAGGGTGGGGGTGAACACTGAAGCTTTCTTT
>TRBJ1-1|TRBV29-1|.|.|12
CSVAGRYTEAFF
TGCAGCGTTGCGGGGAGATACACTGAAGCTTTCTTT
>TRBJ1-1|TRBV19|.|.|15
CASSIPPAMNTEAFF
TGTGCCAGTAGTATCCCCCCTGCGATGAACACTGAAGCTTTCTTT
>TRBJ1-1|TRBV5-8|.|.|13
CASSPARGTEAFF
TGTGCCAGCAGCCCCGCGAGGGGCACTGAAGCTTTCTTT
>TRBJ1-4|TRBV10-2|.|.|16
CASSDWDGATNEKLFF
TGCGCCAGCAGTGATTGGGACGGAGCAACTAATGAAAAACTGTTTTTT
>TRBJ2-1|TRBV5-6|.|.|17
CASSLRGFTDMDNEQFF
TGTGCCAGCAGCTTGCGAGGTTTCACGGACATGGACAATGAGCAGTTCTTC
>TRBJ2-7|TRBV2|.|.|15
CASIPWAGGTYEQYF
TGTGCCAGCATCCCCTGGGCCGGGGGCACTTACGAGCAGTACTTC